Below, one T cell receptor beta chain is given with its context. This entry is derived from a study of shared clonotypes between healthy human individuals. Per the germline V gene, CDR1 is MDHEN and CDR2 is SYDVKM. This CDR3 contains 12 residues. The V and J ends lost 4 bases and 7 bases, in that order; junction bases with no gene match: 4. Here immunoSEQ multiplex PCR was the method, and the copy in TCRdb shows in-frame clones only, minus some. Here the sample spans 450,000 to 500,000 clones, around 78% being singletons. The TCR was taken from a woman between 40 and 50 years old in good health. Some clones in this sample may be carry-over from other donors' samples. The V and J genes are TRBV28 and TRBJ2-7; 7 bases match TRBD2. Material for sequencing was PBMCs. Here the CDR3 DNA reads TGTGCCAGCAGTTGGGAGGGGCGGGAGCAGTACTTC. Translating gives CASSWEGREQYF. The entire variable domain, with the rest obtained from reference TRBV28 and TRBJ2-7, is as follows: DVKVTQSSRYLVKRTGEKVFLECVQDMDHENMFWYRQDPGLGLRLIYFSYDVKMKEKGDIPEGYSVSREKKERFSLILESASTNQTSMYLCASSWEGREQYFGPGTRLTVT.